This TCR beta chain derives from a study of OX40 agonist ivuxolimab in advanced cancers. Study-level information: Intravenous ivuxolimab was administered to patients every 2 weeks at 0.01 to 10 mg/kg. Prior therapy, whether anti-PD-1, anti-PD-L1 or anti-CTLA-4, was allowed, and about 40% had some. Participants, 82.7% male, averaged roughly 60 years of age, ranging from about 23 to 90. Study conclusions and caveats: The authors did not determine the antigen specificity of the expanded peripheral T cells.

The method was immunoSEQ multiplex PCR; TCRdb's version includes in-frame clones alone and lacks a portion of them. The table lists more than 25,000 clones, around nine tenths of them singletons. Details on this clone: Its antigen is unknown.

The CDR3 consists of 14 residues. The sample consisted of CD4+ or CD8+ T cells sorted from blood, taken in a trial of the OX40 agonist ivuxolimab. The chain employs TRBV12-2 and TRBJ2-2; TRBD1, the table's D call, was not compared with the DNA. TRBV12-2 is a documented pseudogene. This clonotype originated in an adult with an advanced solid tumor such as melanoma, head and neck, liver or kidney cancer. CDR3 coding DNA: TGTGCAAGTCGCTTTGGGGACAGTCAAGAGGAGCTGTTTTTT. This encodes CASRFGDSQEELFF.